What follows are 22 T cell receptor beta chains derived from one specimen sequenced in a study of shared clonotypes between healthy human individuals. Generated by immunoSEQ multiplex PCR, the TCRdb table keeps only in-frame clones and is missing some. The sample has 1.4 million or so clones, approximately 98.5% seen once. The specimen sequenced was naive CD4+ T cells sorted from blood. Subset meaning: CD45RA+ positively selected. The receptors were sampled from a man aged 25 to 40 in good health.

V is TRBV5-4 and J is TRBJ1-2; 8 bases agree with TRBD1. The CDR3 is 15 residues long. Germline CDR1 and CDR2: SGHNT and YYREEE (reference sequence). The V segment lost 2 bases and the J segment 6 bases; nucleotides outside the gene matches: 9. CDR3 sequence: CASSLPEAGGDGYTF. CDR3 in DNA: TGTGCCAGCAGCTTACCCGAGGCAGGGGGCGATGGCTACACCTTC.

The chain joins TRBV15 to TRBJ2-4; D possibly corresponds to TRBD2 (5 bases). Germline-derived CDR1 and CDR2 are LNHNV and YYDKDF (reference sequence). Trimming shortened V by 4 bases and J by 3 bases, and 13 bases separated the two germline ends. The CDR3 has 15 amino acids. The CDR3: CATSKMDRDKNIQYF. In DNA form, the CDR3 reads TGTGCCACCAGCAAAATGGACCGGGACAAAAACATTCAGTACTTC.

The chain couples TRBV27 to TRBJ2-7; D is uncertain. V dropped 5 bases and J dropped 4 bases, with 15 bases sitting between them. This CDR3 contains 14 residues. CDR1 is MNHEY and CDR2 is SMNVEV in the germline V gene (reference sequence). CDR3 bases: TGTGCCAGCAGTCTCAAGCCGGAATCGTACGAGCAGTACTTC. Amino acids: CASSLKPESYEQYF.

This rearrangement joins TRBV15 to TRBJ2-2; D is uncertain. Germline CDR1 is LNHNV and CDR2 is YYDKDF (reference sequence). V lost 0 bases and J 3 bases, leaving 5 bases between the germline ends. The CDR3 has 14 amino acids. The CDR3 DNA is TGTGCCACCAGCAGAGATCCGTACACCGGGGAGCTGTTTTTT. Encoded protein: CATSRDPYTGELFF.

The chain combines TRBV6-5 with TRBJ1-5; 7 bases agree with TRBD1. Trimming at V came to 5 bases and at J to 7 bases, leaving 8 bases not matched to a gene. Germline V gene sequence: CDR1 MNHEY, CDR2 SVGAGI. The CDR3 extends over 14 amino acids. The CDR3 here is CASSLNRGEQPQHF. Here the CDR3 DNA reads TGTGCCAGCAGTCTTAACAGGGGCGAACAGCCCCAGCATTTT.

This chain uses TRBV18 with TRBJ2-5; D tentatively fits TRBD1 or TRBD2 (6 bases each). From germline, CDR1 is KGHSH and CDR2 LQKENI. Trimming took off 2 bases at V and 4 bases at J, with 11 bases between the two ends. The CDR3 has 14 residues. CDR3 nucleotide sequence: TGTGCCAGCTCACCAGGAGGGGGTGCAGAGACCCAGTACTTC. It translates to CASSPGGGAETQYF.

The chain links TRBV28 to TRBJ2-5; 8 bases fit TRBD2. Unmatched junction bases numbered 1, after V lost 8 bases and J lost 2 bases. Germline CDR1 reads MDHEN; CDR2 reads SYDVKM. This CDR3 region has 12 residues. Written as DNA, the CDR3 is TGTGCCAGCGGACTAGCTCAAGAGACCCAGTACTTC. Encoded protein: CASGLAQETQYF.

The chain's CDR3 is CASSPGTSVYNEQFF. The CDR3 DNA reads as TGTGCCAGCAGCCCGGGGACTAGCGTATACAATGAGCAGTTCTTC. This chain links TRBV14 with TRBJ2-1; 10 nucleotides align to TRBD2. V shed 4 bases and J 4 bases; nucleotides not matched to a gene: 4. Germline CDR1 reads SGHDN; CDR2 reads FVKESK. CDR3 length: 15 residues.

V usage is TRBV19 and J usage is TRBJ2-7; 8 positions match TRBD1. Germline V CDR1 and CDR2: LNHDA, SQIVND (reference sequence). The CDR3 totals 15 residues. V trimming: 5 bases; J trimming: 3 bases; junction bases outside the gene matches: 9. Here the CDR3 DNA reads TGTGCCAGTAGTTCTTCCGGGACAGGCAGCTACGAGCAGTACTTC. Translation: CASSSSGTGSYEQYF.

The gene calls are TRBV28 and TRBJ2-7; D possibly corresponds to TRBD2 (6 bases). CDR3 length: 18 amino acids. Germline V gives CDR1 MDHEN, CDR2 SYDVKM. V was clipped by 5 bases and J by 0 bases, with 23 bases between them. This chain's CDR3 is CASSIPFLSGWSSYEQYF. For the CDR3, the DNA is TGTGCCAGCAGTATACCCTTTTTAAGCGGGTGGAGCTCCTACGAGCAGTACTTC.

This chain joins TRBV7-6 and TRBJ2-7, with 8 bases lining up with TRBD1. Trimming cost V 5 bases and J 4 bases; bases outside gene matches: 13. The CDR3 contains 16 residues. Germline CDR1 and CDR2: SGHVS and FNYEAQ. The CDR3 DNA is TGTGCCAGCAGCCCCTTCGGTGGCAGGGGGCCATACGAGCAGTACTTC. Translated: CASSPFGGRGPYEQYF. Full variable domain (missing parts from reference TRBV7-6 and TRBJ2-7): GAGVSQSPRYKVTKRGQDVALRCDPISGHVSLYWYRQALGQGPEFLTYFNYEAQQDKSGLPNDRFSAERPEGSISTLTIQRTEQRDSAMYRCASSPFGGRGPYEQYFGPGTRLTVT.

The chain couples TRBV7-2 to TRBJ2-5; D perhaps matches TRBD1 (6 bases). Trimming took 6 bases from V and 1 from J, leaving 12 bases between them. Germline CDR1 is SGHTA and CDR2 is FQGNSA. This CDR3 contains 14 residues. The CDR3 loop reads CASSPGTTQETQYF. As DNA, the CDR3 is TGTGCCAGCAGTCCCGGGACAACCCAAGAGACCCAGTACTTC.

The V and J genes are TRBV6-5 and TRBJ2-7; the D gene is possibly TRBD2 (6 bases). The CDR3 runs to 15 residues. Germline V lookup: CDR1 MNHEY, CDR2 SVGAGI. With 1 base removed from V and 1 base from J, the gap between germline ends came to 11 bases. The CDR3: CASSYFFRGSYEQYF. The CDR3 nucleotides read TGTGCCAGCAGTTACTTCTTCCGGGGGTCCTACGAGCAGTACTTC.

A single count supports this clone. The gene calls are TRBV4-1 and TRBJ2-7; D tentatively reads TRBD1 or TRBD2 (6 bases each). V was cut by 1 base and J by 7 bases, with 11 bases left in between. The CDR3 is 13 residues long. Germline V lookup: CDR1 MGHRA, CDR2 YSYEKL. The CDR3 sequence is CASSQVLGGEQYF. Written as DNA, the CDR3 is TGCGCCAGCAGCCAAGTGTTAGGGGGGGAGCAGTACTTC.

This clone was detected only once. Distinct nucleotide sequences in the sample also encode this CDR3. The chain combines TRBV6-5 with TRBJ2-2, with D hard to call. Germline-derived CDR1 and CDR2 are MNHEY and SVGAGI. The CDR3 extends over 12 amino acids. The ends were cut back, 5 bases at V and 4 bases at J, with 5 bases in the middle. The CDR3 sequence: CASSKLTGELFF. The CDR3 bases are TGTGCCAGCAGTAAGCTCACCGGGGAGCTGTTTTTT.

The chain is built from TRBV5-4 and TRBJ2-1; D uncertain. The V end was cut by 1 base, the J end by 2 bases, with 10 bases between. Germline values: CDR1 SGHNT, CDR2 YYREEE (reference sequence). This CDR3 has 15 residues. DNA for the CDR3: TGTGCCAGCAGCTTGTCGTCAGTGGCCTACAATGAGCAGTTCTTC. Protein: CASSLSSVAYNEQFF. The full variable domain, its missing parts supplied by reference TRBV5-4 and TRBJ2-1, is ETGVTQSPTHLIKTRGQQVTLRCSSQSGHNTVSWYQQALGQGPQFIFQYYREEENGRGNFPPRFSGLQFPNYSSELNVNALELDDSALYLCASSLSSVAYNEQFFGPGTRLTVL.

The V and J genes are TRBV12-5 and TRBJ1-2; tentatively, D is TRBD1 (6 bases). This CDR3 is built from 11 residues. The V and J ends lost 6 bases and 11 bases respectively, with 13 bases between them. Germline loops: CDR1 LGHNT, CDR2 FRNRAP. The CDR3 spells CASGLQGPYTF. In nucleotides, the CDR3 is TGTGCTAGTGGGCTACAGGGACCTTACACCTTC.

J is TRBJ2-3 and V is TRBV29-1; 7 nucleotides align to TRBD1. The CDR3 contains 13 residues. The J segment lost 2 bases and the V segment lost 7 bases, leaving 6 bases of the junction unmatched. Germline CDR1 is SQVTM and CDR2 is ANQGSEA. The CDR3 spells CSARQGVTDTQYF. The DNA for the CDR3 is TGCAGCGCCAGACAGGGAGTCACAGATACGCAGTATTTT.

The chain has TRBV2 and TRBJ2-7, with a weak D call TRBD2 (6 bases). The CDR3 covers 13 residues. V lost 11 bases and J lost 2, with 16 bases in between. CDR1 and CDR2 (germline): SNHLY, FYNNEI. The CDR3 DNA follows: TGTGCCGCAAAGGGAGGTGCCACCTACGAGCAGTACTTC. Protein: CAAKGGATYEQYF.

The chain combines TRBV29-1 with TRBJ2-3; 7 bases fit TRBD1. CDR3 length: 12 amino acids. CDR1 SQVTM and CDR2 ANQGSEA come from the germline V gene. Trimming took 8 bases from V and 4 from J; bases not matched to a gene: 6. CDR3 sequence reads: CSTRQGADTQYF. The CDR3 bases are TGCAGCACCCGACAGGGCGCAGATACGCAGTATTTT.

V gene TRBV5-4 combines with J gene TRBJ2-1; 8 bases align to TRBD2. The CDR3 contains 16 residues. Germline-derived CDR1 and CDR2 are SGHNT and YYREEE (reference sequence). V dropped 2 bases and J dropped 5; count of bases not matched to a gene: 9. CDR3 residues: CASSFLSGSGHNEQFF. The DNA of the CDR3 is TGTGCCAGCAGCTTCCTCAGCGGGAGTGGACACAATGAGCAGTTCTTC.

V is TRBV20-1 and J is TRBJ2-3; D is undetermined. The CDR3 runs 11 residues. Germline lookup yields CDR1 DFQATT and CDR2 SNEGSKA (reference sequence). Between the trimmed V and J ends, which lost 6 bases and 5 bases, there was a span of 9 bases. CDR3 region: CSAQNGDTQYF. CDR3 in DNA: TGCAGTGCACAAAACGGAGATACGCAGTATTTT.